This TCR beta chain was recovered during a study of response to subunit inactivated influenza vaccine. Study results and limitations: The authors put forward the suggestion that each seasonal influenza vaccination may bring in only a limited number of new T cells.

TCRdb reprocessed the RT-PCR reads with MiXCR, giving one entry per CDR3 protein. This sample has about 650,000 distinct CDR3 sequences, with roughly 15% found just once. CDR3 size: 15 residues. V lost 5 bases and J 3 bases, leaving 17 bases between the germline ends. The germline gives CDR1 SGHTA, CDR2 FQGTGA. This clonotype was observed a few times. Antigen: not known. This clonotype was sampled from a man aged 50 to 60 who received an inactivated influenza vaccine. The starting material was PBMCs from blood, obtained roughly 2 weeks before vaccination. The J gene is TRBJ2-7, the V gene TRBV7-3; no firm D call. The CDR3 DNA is TGTGCCAGCAGCCCACGGGCGGCTCTCTACTACGAGCAGTACTTC. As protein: CASSPRAALYYEQYF.